The rows below give T cell receptor beta chains drawn from one sample of a study of vaccination effects on CD4 cells after COVID-19. No cognate antigen is known for these TCRs. TCRdb's copy holds only in-frame clones and misses some; the assay was immunoSEQ multiplex PCR. The sample gives tens of thousands of clones, roughly 78% of which show up once; roughly 4% is in the top ten. The sequenced sample was CD4+ T cells from PBMCs cultured with HCoV-OC43 spike peptides, obtained before COVID-19 vaccination. The receptor set was obtained from a human donor who received a COVID-19 vaccine. The CDR3 runs from the conserved cysteine through the conserved F or W. D genes are given only for firm matches. Not all rows give a size; the values are once, few, many and, for expanded clones, a class.

>TRBV9|14|TRBD2|TRBJ2-5|NA
CVSSVRGGQETQYF
TGTGTCAGCAGCGTACGCGGGGGTCAAGAGACCCAGTACTTC
>TRBV5-1|15|TRBD2|TRBJ2-5|NA
CASSLAGTREETQYF
TGCGCCAGCAGCTTGGCCGGGACTAGGGAAGAGACCCAGTACTTC
>TRBV20-1|9|NA|TRBJ1-1|once
CTPMSEAFF
TGCACTCCTATGTCGGAAGCTTTCTTT
>TRBV7-8|14|TRBD1|TRBJ1-3|NA
CASSPGQGGNTIYF
TGTGCCAGCTCCCCAGGACAGGGAGGGAACACCATATATTTT
>TRBV24-1|12|NA|TRBJ2-3|NA
CATNSPAGTQYF
TGTGCCACAAATAGTCCCGCGGGTACGCAGTATTTT
>TRBV5-1|15|NA|TRBJ2-5|NA
CASSLPSGDWETQYF
TGCGCCAGCAGCTTGCCCTCAGGGGACTGGGAGACCCAGTACTTC
>TRBV3-1/TRBV3-2|14|TRBD2|TRBJ2-5|NA
CASSQTGRGETQYF
TGTGCCAGCAGCCAAACGGGGCGGGGGGAGACCCAGTACTTC
>TRBV5-4|14|NA|TRBJ2-3|NA
CASSNRQGGDTQYF
TGTGCCAGCAGCAATCGACAGGGAGGAGATACGCAGTATTTT
>TRBV3-1/TRBV3-2|14|TRBD2|TRBJ2-3|NA
CASSQRGGQDTQYF
TGTGCCAGCAGCCAGCGGGGGGGCCAAGATACGCAGTATTTT
>TRBV28|18|TRBD2|TRBJ2-2|once
CASSSHTGTMGNTGELFF
TGTGCCAGCAGTTCGCACACGGGGACTATGGGCAACACCGGGGAGCTGTTTTTT
>TRBV12-3/TRBV12-4|12|NA|TRBJ1-3|NA
CASSRPGNTIYF
TGTGCCAGCAGCCGTCCCGGAAACACCATATATTTT
>TRBV6-5|14|TRBD1|TRBJ2-5|NA
CASLDRGTQETQYF
TGTGCCAGTTTGGACAGGGGGACCCAAGAGACCCAGTACTTC
>TRBV27|13|TRBD1|TRBJ1-5|NA
CASSFRQGQPQHF
TGTGCCAGCAGTTTCAGACAGGGACAGCCCCAGCATTTT
>TRBV7-3|15|TRBD1|TRBJ2-2|few
CASSLQGVNTGELFF
TGTGCCAGCAGCCTACAGGGGGTTAACACCGGGGAGCTGTTTTTT
>TRBV2|15|NA|TRBJ1-4|few
CASSETQRTNEKLFF
TGTGCCAGCAGTGAGACACAGAGGACGAATGAAAAACTGTTTTTT
>TRBV6-2/TRBV6-3|16|TRBD1|TRBJ2-6|NA
CASSSGTASGANVLTF
TGTGCCAGCAGTTCCGGGACAGCCTCTGGGGCCAACGTCCTGACTTTC
>TRBV7-9|13|NA|TRBJ1-4|NA
CASSPGGNEKLFF
TGTGCCAGCAGCCCGGGGGGAAATGAAAAACTGTTTTTT
>TRBV10-2|11|NA|TRBJ2-5|NA
CASSAQETQYF
TGCGCCAGCAGTGCCCAAGAGACCCAGTACTTC
>TRBV5-1|16|NA|TRBJ1-6|NA
CASSLAGRSQGSPLHF
TGCGCCAGCAGCTTGGCGGGCAGGTCGCAGGGTTCACCCCTCCACTTT
>TRBV6-5|14|NA|TRBJ1-1|NA
CASRVRVWDTEAFF
TGTGCCAGCAGGGTCAGGGTCTGGGACACTGAAGCTTTCTTT
>TRBV2|12|TRBD1|TRBJ1-2|NA
CARTGGDYGYTF
TGTGCCAGGACAGGGGGCGACTATGGCTACACCTTC
>TRBV4-1|16|TRBD1|TRBJ1-5|NA
CASTTGQALRDQPQHF
TGCGCCAGCACTACCGGACAGGCTCTACGGGATCAGCCCCAGCATTTT
>TRBV29-1|13|NA|TRBJ2-5|NA
CSVPPTPQETQYF
TGCAGCGTTCCTCCGACGCCGCAAGAGACCCAGTACTTC
>TRBV5-5|16|TRBD1|TRBJ1-2|NA
CASSFEDRGQGYGYTF
TGTGCCAGCAGCTTCGAGGACAGGGGGCAGGGCTATGGCTACACCTTC
>TRBV6-1|12|NA|TRBJ1-4|NA
CASSSTGVRLFF
TGTGCCAGCAGCTCTACCGGAGTGCGACTGTTTTTT
>TRBV10-3|14|NA|TRBJ1-1|NA
CAISVRERGTEAFF
TGTGCCATCAGTGTCAGGGAAAGGGGCACTGAAGCTTTCTTT
>TRBV10-1|14|NA|TRBJ2-2|NA
CASSVLTDTGELFF
TGCGCCAGCAGTGTTCTTACGGACACCGGGGAGCTGTTTTTT
>TRBV24-1|14|NA|TRBJ1-5|NA
CATSDWDSNQPQHF
TGTGCCACCAGTGATTGGGATAGCAATCAGCCCCAGCATTTT
>TRBV4-3|16|TRBD1|TRBJ1-2|few
CASSHPAGQGTYGYTF
TGCGCCAGCAGCCATCCCGCCGGACAGGGAACCTATGGCTACACCTTC
>TRBV30|11|TRBD1|TRBJ1-2|NA
CAWSVQGAKTF
TGTGCCTGGAGTGTCCAGGGGGCTAAAACCTTC
>TRBV7-2|16|TRBD1|TRBJ2-2|few
CASSSTGGAGTGELFF
TGTGCCAGCAGCTCAACAGGGGGCGCGGGCACCGGGGAGCTGTTTTTT
>TRBV11-2|16|TRBD1|TRBJ1-2|NA
CASSRGSGGSSYGYTF
TGTGCCAGCAGCCGAGGGTCAGGGGGCTCTTCCTATGGCTACACCTTC
>TRBV7-3|13|TRBD2|TRBJ2-5|NA
CASSGTSGETQYF
TGTGCCAGCAGCGGAACTAGCGGGGAGACCCAGTACTTC
>TRBV5-1|12|TRBD1|TRBJ1-1|NA
CASSSQGVEAFF
TGCGCCAGCAGCTCACAGGGGGTTGAAGCTTTCTTT
>TRBV2|13|NA|TRBJ2-1|NA
CASTTLGWDEQFF
TGTGCCAGCACCACTCTGGGCTGGGATGAGCAGTTCTTC
>TRBV5-5|14|NA|TRBJ2-5|NA
CASSLGQSKTTQYF
TGTGCCAGCAGCCTAGGACAGTCCAAGACCACCCAGTACTTC
>TRBV7-8|16|TRBD2|TRBJ2-3|NA
CASSSRLAGGIDTQYF
TGTGCCAGCAGCTCACGACTAGCGGGGGGGATAGATACGCAGTATTTT
>TRBV18|17|NA|TRBJ2-3|NA
CASSLTQGGGGTDTQYF
TGTGCCAGCTCACTTACCCAGGGGGGCGGCGGCACAGATACGCAGTATTTT
>TRBV6-5|15|NA|TRBJ1-4|NA
CASSYSVGGREKLFF
TGTGCCAGCAGTTACTCGGTGGGGGGCCGAGAAAAACTGTTTTTT
>TRBV28|15|NA|TRBJ2-6|few
CASSFSRAGANVLTF
TGTGCCAGCAGTTTTAGTAGGGCCGGGGCCAACGTCCTGACTTTC
>TRBV7-3|16|TRBD1|TRBJ2-2|NA
CASSPTGGSDTGELFF
TGTGCCAGCAGCCCCACAGGGGGCAGCGACACCGGGGAGCTGTTTTTT
>TRBV19|15|TRBD1|TRBJ1-3|NA
CASSIRGLSGNTIYF
TGTGCCAGTAGTATAAGGGGGCTCTCTGGAAACACCATATATTTT
>TRBV9|15|NA|TRBJ1-3|NA
CASSLISSLGAAIYF
TGTGCCAGCAGCCTTATATCTTCCTTGGGGGCGGCCATATATTTT
>TRBV6-2/TRBV6-3|11|TRBD1|TRBJ2-4|once
CASSLAGTEYF
TGTGCCAGCAGTTTGGCCGGGACAGAGTACTTC
>TRBV3-1/TRBV3-2|12|NA|TRBJ1-2|NA
CASSQANYGYTF
TGTGCCAGCAGCCAGGCTAACTATGGCTACACCTTC
>TRBV19|15|TRBD2|TRBJ2-3|NA
CASSAGGVTTDTQYF
TGTGCCAGTAGCGCGGGGGGGGTTACCACAGATACGCAGTATTTT
>TRBV5-8|16|TRBD1|TRBJ2-4|NA
CASSEYPGTVKNIQYF
TGTGCCAGCAGCGAGTATCCCGGGACAGTTAAAAACATTCAGTACTTC